The rows below give T cell receptor beta chains drawn from one sample of a study. TCRdb fed the 5' RACE reads into MiXCR, producing one record per CDR3 protein. The sample lists approximately 60,000 distinct CDR3 sequences, roughly 28% seen once, with approximately 2.2% in the top ten. The sequencing sample was made of tumor-infiltrating Tregs sorted from the breast tumor. These receptors all come from a female donor with breast cancer. Both conserved end residues are part of each CDR3. Fields, in order: J gene, V gene, CDR3 protein.

TRBJ1-1	TRBV28	CASSGGYRGRSEAFF
TRBJ2-1	TRBV7-9	CASSLGGRRLVGEQFF
TRBJ1-5	TRBV15	CATSMDGRWQPQHF
TRBJ1-1	TRBV29-1	CSVEVRGRGTEAFF
TRBJ2-5	TRBV7-3	CASSPWGGTGIETQYF
TRBJ1-1	TRBV7-2	CASSLGQIWNTEAFF
TRBJ1-4	TRBV29-1	CSVEGGTNEKLFF
TRBJ1-1	TRBV6-2/TRBV6-3	CASSRQGQNTEAFF
TRBJ2-3	TRBV7-3	CASSVSGGALADTQYF
TRBJ2-2	TRBV6-5	CASSHPGLARLTGELFF
TRBJ2-7	TRBV2	CASTRWGAGDEQYF
TRBJ2-1	TRBV6-5	CASSSSGGTWNEQFF
TRBJ1-2	TRBV15	CATSTGQGAPYGYTF
TRBJ2-1	TRBV7-2	CASSLSGTPYNEQFF
TRBJ2-1	TRBV20-1	CSAHFTNSYNEQFF
TRBJ1-3	TRBV7-2	CASSLDLGFAGNTIYF
TRBJ2-7	TRBV28	CASSPLRTATYEQYF
TRBJ2-5	TRBV29-1	CSVEDQANQETQYF
TRBJ1-5	TRBV7-8	CASSLRDSNSNQPQHF
TRBJ2-3	TRBV29-1	CSVEWGGRATDTQYF
TRBJ2-2	TRBV10-2	CASNLEVNTGELFF
TRBJ1-1	TRBV7-9	CASSLTGVGSEAFF
TRBJ1-2	TRBV20-1	CSARGGRLPLGYTF
TRBJ2-7	TRBV6-5	CASNRADSVESEQYF
TRBJ2-5	TRBV21-1	CASSTWGQIQETQYF
TRBJ1-2	TRBV6-2/TRBV6-3	CASSDLIGSGYTF
TRBJ2-7	TRBV30	CAAGQHYEQYF
TRBJ2-1	TRBV6-5	CASRRLAGDNEQFF
TRBJ2-7	TRBV7-9	CASSAKQGGMYEQYF
TRBJ1-2	TRBV18	CASSPASLHGYTF
TRBJ2-1	TRBV15	CATSRDVAGGPGEYNEQFF
TRBJ1-3	TRBV7-9	CASSLARGSSGNTIYF
TRBJ2-5	TRBV7-2	CASSSGRGTQYF
TRBJ2-1	TRBV4-1	CASSRGTSGSLNEQFF
TRBJ2-3	TRBV21-1	CASSKGPGQAKTDTQYF
TRBJ2-4	TRBV6-2/TRBV6-3	CASSYPQTGRAKNIQYF
TRBJ2-1	TRBV12-5	CASGWGPGGQNEQFF
TRBJ1-2	TRBV29-1	CSARSGADYGYTF